The 18 T cell receptor beta chains listed next were all sequenced from one sample in a study of blood T cell repertoires in COVID-19. This table comes from immunoSEQ multiplex PCR, and its TCRdb copy is limited to in-frame clones, with some not included. The data show roughly 350,000 clones, more than 90% seen once. The source material was PBMCs or T cells enriched from blood (not recorded which). Receptor source: a woman in her 30s who had recovered from COVID-19.

The genes are TRBV9 and TRBJ2-1; a weak D match, TRBD2 (6 bases). CDR3 length: 15 amino acids. Trimming pared 2 bases from V and 3 bases from J, leaving 12 bases between. Per germline, CDR1 SGDLS and CDR2 YYNGEE. The CDR3 DNA follows: TGTGCCAGCAGCGTGACGGGAGTCCTCTACAATGAGCAGTTCTTC. Protein: CASSVTGVLYNEQFF.

The chain is built from TRBV2 and TRBJ2-2, with 8 nucleotides matching TRBD1. The CDR3 covers 16 residues. Losses at the gene ends were 2 bases for V and 1 base for J; bases not matched to a gene: 3. Germline V gene sequence: CDR1 SNHLY, CDR2 FYNNEI. CDR3 sequence: CASSELGQGNTGELFF. The CDR3 nucleotides read TGTGCCAGCAGTGAACTTGGACAGGGGAACACCGGGGAGCTGTTTTTT.

This sequence joins TRBV5-1 and TRBJ1-2; TRBD1 is a possible D gene (5 bases). Between the trimmed V and J ends, which lost 6 bases and 2 bases, there was a span of 14 bases. This CDR3 region has 14 residues. CDR1 and CDR2 (germline): SGHRS, YFSETQ. CDR3 amino acids: CASNVGATNYGYTF. CDR3 sequence (DNA): TGCGCCAGCAATGTTGGGGCCACAAACTATGGCTACACCTTC.

This clone was detected only a few times. The chain carries TRBV29-1 and TRBJ1-1; D is possibly TRBD1 (5 bases). Trimming took off 4 bases at V and 4 bases at J, with 13 bases between the two ends. The CDR3 extends over 13 amino acids. Germline CDR1 is SQVTM and CDR2 is ANQGSEA. CDR3 sequence (DNA): TGCAGCGTTGCACCCATCCAGGGCACTGAAGCTTTCTTT. Residues: CSVAPIQGTEAFF.

V is TRBV3-1 (or the pseudogene TRBV3-2) and J is TRBJ2-5; no clear D gene. CDR1 is LGHDT and CDR2 is YNNKEL in the germline V gene (reference sequence). This CDR3 region has 17 residues. V was clipped by 0 bases and J by 7 bases, with 21 bases between them. CDR3 nucleotides: TGTGCCAGCAGCCAAGATTCAGGTCGGCTCGCCAAACCGACCCAGTACTTC. Amino acid sequence: CASSQDSGRLAKPTQYF.

The chain links TRBV6-5 to TRBJ2-3, with D possibly TRBD1 on 6 matching bases. The CDR3 loop spans 15 amino acids. The V gene's germline CDR1 is MNHEY and CDR2 SVGAGI. V lost 2 bases and J 4 bases, leaving 13 bases between the germline ends. The CDR3 loop is CASSYDRSPSDTQYF. CDR3 DNA: TGTGCCAGCAGTTACGACAGGTCGCCTTCAGATACGCAGTATTTT.

J is TRBJ1-1 and V is TRBV30, with a possible D match to TRBD1 (6 bases). Germline CDR1 GTSNPN, CDR2 SVGIG (reference sequence). Trimming left V 3 bases short and J 7 bases short, with 12 bases between. The CDR3 is made up of 12 amino acids. CDR3 protein: CAWSPRTDEAFF. DNA of the CDR3: TGTGCCTGGAGCCCAAGGACAGATGAAGCTTTCTTT.

This clone was seen a single time. The chain employs TRBV19 and TRBJ1-1; unclear D gene. The CDR3 is 15 residues long. Trimming pared 0 bases from V and 4 bases from J, leaving 12 bases between. Germline V gives CDR1 LNHDA, CDR2 SQIVND (reference sequence). The CDR3 spells CASSIDYRRGTEAFF. In DNA form, the CDR3 reads TGTGCCAGTAGTATAGATTATCGGCGAGGCACTGAAGCTTTCTTT.

This chain joins TRBV7-2 and TRBJ2-5; 8 bases agree with TRBD2. This CDR3 is built from 14 residues. Germline V gives CDR1 SGHTA, CDR2 FQGNSA. The V segment lost 5 bases and the J segment 4 bases; nucleotides outside the gene matches: 6. The CDR3 nucleotides are TGTGCCAGCAGCGACAGACGGGGGGGAGAGACCCAGTACTTC. As protein: CASSDRRGGETQYF.

The chain uses TRBV7-9 and TRBJ2-5; 9 bases fit TRBD1. The junction had 13 bases not matched to a gene; V was cut back by 5 bases and J by 12 bases. CDR1 is SEHNR and CDR2 is FQNEAQ in the germline V gene (reference sequence). This CDR3 contains 14 residues. CDR3 loop: CASSLTGGGGLEYF. The CDR3 DNA is TGTGCCAGCAGCCTTACAGGGGGCGGAGGGCTAGAGTACTTC.

The chain combines TRBV6-2 or TRBV6-3 with TRBJ2-7; TRBD1 might be the D (5 bases). CDR3 length equals 15 residues. V lost 5 bases to trimming and J lost 9 bases, with 23 bases between them. Per germline, CDR1 MNHEY and CDR2 SVGEGT. CDR3 in amino acids: CASSQQVRRGMRQYF. The CDR3, as DNA: TGTGCCAGCAGTCAACAGGTTCGTAGAGGCATGAGGCAGTACTTC.

The rearrangement links TRBV7-9 to TRBJ2-3, with D hard to call. The CDR3 contains 14 residues. Between the trimmed V and J ends, which lost 1 base and 6 bases, there was a span of 11 bases. Per the germline V gene, CDR1 is SEHNR and CDR2 is FQNEAQ (reference sequence). As DNA, the CDR3 is TGTGCCAGCAGCTTAGGGGCAGGCTTCGATACGCAGTATTTT. It is translated as CASSLGAGFDTQYF.

V gene TRBV29-1 combines with J gene TRBJ2-2; weak D call: TRBD2 (6 bases). Germline V gene sequence: CDR1 SQVTM, CDR2 ANQGSEA. The V and J ends lost 6 bases and 4 bases respectively, with 18 bases between them. The CDR3 is made up of 15 amino acids. In DNA form, the CDR3 reads TGCAGCGTCCTCTCCCCCGGGGGAGCCACCGGGGAGCTGTTTTTT. Translated: CSVLSPGGATGELFF.

The rearrangement joins TRBV15 to TRBJ1-2, with D possibly TRBD1 on 6 matching bases. Trimming took 3 bases from V and 0 from J, leaving 14 bases between them. CDR1 is LNHNV and CDR2 is YYDKDF in the germline V gene (reference sequence). The CDR3 length is 16 residues. The CDR3 DNA follows: TGTGCCACCAGCAGTGCCGGGACACAGTCTAACTATGGCTACACCTTC. Translated: CATSSAGTQSNYGYTF. Full variable domain (missing parts from reference TRBV15 and TRBJ1-2): DAMVIQNPRYQVTQFGKPVTLSCSQTLNHNVMYWYQQKSSQAPKLLFHYYDKDFNNEADTPDNFQSRRPNTSFCFLDIRSPGLGDTAMYLCATSSAGTQSNYGYTFGSGTRLTVV.

The J gene is TRBJ2-7, the V gene TRBV7-2, with D maybe TRBD1 (6 bases). Germline V CDR1 and CDR2: SGHTA, FQGNSA. The CDR3 totals 14 residues. Between the trimmed V and J ends, which lost 5 bases and 6 bases, there was a span of 17 bases. The CDR3 nucleotides are TGTGCCAGCAGCCCCGGGACAATAGTACTCGAGCAGTACTTC. This codes for CASSPGTIVLEQYF. The entire variable domain, with the rest obtained from reference TRBV7-2 and TRBJ2-7, is as follows: GAGVSQSPSNKVTEKGKDVELRCDPISGHTALYWYRQSLGQGLEFLIYFQGNSAPDKSGLPSDRFSAERTGGSVSTLTIQRTQQEDSAVYLCASSPGTIVLEQYFGPGTRLTVT.

This clone was seen a single time. V usage is TRBV18 and J usage is TRBJ2-1, with a weak D call TRBD1 (6 bases). The CDR3 is made up of 15 amino acids. The ends were cut back, 3 bases at V and 6 bases at J, with 15 bases in the middle. Germline V gene data show CDR1 as KGHSH and CDR2 as LQKENI. DNA of the CDR3: TGTGCCAGCTCACCTCTCTCCTCCAGGGGCAATGAGCAGTTCTTC. Its protein product is CASSPLSSRGNEQFF.

This sequence joins TRBV27 and TRBJ2-2; maybe TRBD1 (6 bases). The CDR3 spans 15 residues. Germline V gene data show CDR1 as MNHEY and CDR2 as SMNVEV (reference sequence). V was shortened by 10 bases and J by 4 bases, with 19 bases between the two germline ends. In DNA, the CDR3 is TGTGCCACCGCGGACAGAACCCCAGGCACCGGGGAGCTGTTTTTT. It encodes CATADRTPGTGELFF.

Only a few counts were recorded for this clone. V is TRBV7-9 and J is TRBJ1-2; D uncertain. This CDR3 comprises 12 residues. Trimming removed 3 bases at V and 6 bases at J, with 8 bases between. Germline V gene sequence: CDR1 SEHNR, CDR2 FQNEAQ (reference sequence). As DNA, the CDR3 is TGTGCCAGCAGCTTTATCGGGAATGGCTACACCTTC. This codes for CASSFIGNGYTF.